This is a list of T cell receptor beta chains from one sample in a study of T-cell reconstitution after alpha-beta-depleted transplantation in children. TCRdb reanalysed the PCR reads using MiXCR and keeps one entry per CDR3 protein. Of 450,000 to 500,000 distinct CDR3 sequences in the sample, about an eighth were seen once. Sequences were derived from PBMCs from the stem cell graft donor, sampled from the stem cell graft. The receptors derive from a human donor who donated a stem cell graft to a child with combined immunodeficiency. Both conserved end residues are part of each CDR3. D genes are given only for firm matches. Expanded clones are given a class, and other clones once, few, many or no size at all.

>-|TRBV14|TRBD1|TRBJ2-7
TGTGCCAGCAGCGCGCCCCGGGACAGTCTTCCCTACGAGCAGTACTTC
CASSAPRDSLPYEQYF
>many|TRBV28|TRBD1|TRBJ2-2
TGTGCCAGCATGGGGGACAGGGTCACCGGGGAGCTGTTTTTT
CASMGDRVTGELFF
>-|TRBV7-9|-|TRBJ1-1
TGTGCCAGCAGCTTAGGTGGGTCAGCTTTCTTT
CASSLGGSAFF
>few|TRBV7-9|-|TRBJ2-7
TGTGCCAGCAGCTTAAGTCGGGACAAGGCGGACTACGAGCAGTACTTC
CASSLSRDKADYEQYF
>-|TRBV5-1|-|TRBJ2-7
TGCGCCAGCAGCTCCCCCGGGGCAGGATCCTACGAGCAGTACTTC
CASSSPGAGSYEQYF
>once|TRBV29-1|TRBD1|TRBJ2-6
TGCAGCGCCCCTACAGGGGGCGGAATTTTCTCTGGGGCCAACGTCGTGACTTTC
CSAPTGGGIFSGANVVTF
>-|TRBV4-3|TRBD2|TRBJ2-3
TGCGCCAGCAGCCCCTATTGGCGGGAGTCAGATACGCAGTATTTT
CASSPYWRESDTQYF
>few|TRBV20-1|-|TRBJ2-2
TGCAGTGCTAGACAGGGTGGTCAGACCGGGGAGCTGTTTTTT
CSARQGGQTGELFF
>-|TRBV4-2|TRBD1|TRBJ1-1
TGTGCCAGCAGCCCGGGACAGGGTTCCGCTGAAGCTTTCTTT
CASSPGQGSAEAFF
>-|TRBV9|TRBD2|TRBJ2-1
TGTGCCAGCAGCCCTAGGGGGCGGATCTTAGCGGGAGCGGGTTACAATGAGCAGTTCTTC
CASSPRGRILAGAGYNEQFF
>few|TRBV7-6|-|TRBJ2-1
TGTGCCAGCAGCTCCACCGGGGACAATGAGCAGTTCTTC
CASSSTGDNEQFF
>few|TRBV12-3/TRBV12-4|TRBD2|TRBJ2-7
TGTGCCAGCAACATAGCGGGAGGCACCTACGAGCAGTACTTC
CASNIAGGTYEQYF
>few|TRBV19|-|TRBJ2-1
TGTGCCAGTAGTATAGATGACACAGGCGGGTCCAATGAGCAGTTCTTC
CASSIDDTGGSNEQFF
>-|TRBV6-2/TRBV6-3|-|TRBJ2-2
TGTGCCAGCACCCTCAGACTTGAGAACACCGGGGAGCTGTTTTTT
CASTLRLENTGELFF
>-|TRBV5-1|-|TRBJ2-6
TGCGCCAGCAGCTCCTCCCGGATCTCTGGGGCCAACGTCCTGACTTTC
CASSSSRISGANVLTF
>-|TRBV6-5|-|TRBJ1-1
TGTGCCAGCAGTTACGAACGGGACACTGAAGCTTTCTTT
CASSYERDTEAFF
>-|TRBV25-1|-|TRBJ2-7
TGTGCCAGCAGTGAATCCGGGGTTGGGTACGAGCAGTACTTC
CASSESGVGYEQYF
>-|TRBV12-3/TRBV12-4|TRBD2|TRBJ2-2
TGTGCCAGCAGTCTGGGACTAGCGGGGCCGGGCACCGGGGAGCTGTTTTTT
CASSLGLAGPGTGELFF
>many|TRBV5-1|TRBD2|TRBJ2-1
TGCGCCAGCAGCTGGACCCCTACTAGCGGCAATGAGCAGTTCTTC
CASSWTPTSGNEQFF
>many|TRBV4-2|-|TRBJ1-1
TGTGCCAGCAGCCCAGGACAGACGAACACTGAAGCTTTCTTT
CASSPGQTNTEAFF
>-|TRBV11-1|-|TRBJ2-6
TGTGCCAGCAGCCCCCCCCGCGTGGGAGGGGGCTCTGGGGCCAACGTCCTGACTTTC
CASSPPRVGGGSGANVLTF
>many|TRBV4-3|TRBD2|TRBJ2-1
TGCGCCAGCAGCCTTTCTAGCGGAAGCTCCTACAATGAGCAGTTCTTC
CASSLSSGSSYNEQFF
>-|TRBV7-8|-|TRBJ1-2
TGTGCCAGCAGCTTAACCCCGGGTGGCTACACCTTC
CASSLTPGGYTF
>few|TRBV5-6|-|TRBJ2-7
TGTGCCAGCAGCTTGGGGGTTGTACCCTCCTACGAGCAGTACTTC
CASSLGVVPSYEQYF
>medium-sized|TRBV6-2/TRBV6-3|-|TRBJ2-1
TGTGCCAGCAGTAAACTAGATTACAATGAGCAGTTCTTC
CASSKLDYNEQFF
>few|TRBV30|-|TRBJ2-3
TGTGCCTGGAGTGTACGACGTGGAGATACGCAGTATTTT
CAWSVRRGDTQYF
>-|TRBV27|TRBD2|TRBJ2-1
TGTGCCAGCAGTTTATATTTCCCTAGCGGGAGGGCAAGCTCCTACAATGAGCAGTTCTTC
CASSLYFPSGRASSYNEQFF
>-|TRBV11-1|-|TRBJ2-2
TGTGCCAGCAGCCCAACACCGGCCGTGTGGCAGTTGAACACCGGGGAGCTGTTTTTT
CASSPTPAVWQLNTGELFF
>-|TRBV20-1|TRBD1|TRBJ2-3
TGCAGTGCCCTCAGTCGGGGGACAGGTATTAGCACAGATACGCAGTATTTT
CSALSRGTGISTDTQYF
>-|TRBV7-8|-|TRBJ2-3
TGTGCCAGCAGCGTCCGACAGTTTAGCACAGATACGCAGTATTTT
CASSVRQFSTDTQYF
>-|TRBV5-1|-|TRBJ1-4
TGCGCCAGCAGCTACGTCCCGGCAACTAATGAAAAACTGTTTTTT
CASSYVPATNEKLFF
>-|TRBV9|-|TRBJ1-4
TGTGCCAGCAGCGTATACCCTGGGGAAAAACTGTTTTTT
CASSVYPGEKLFF
>many|TRBV29-1|TRBD1|TRBJ2-7
TGCAGCGTAGAGGGACAGGGGGCAGATGGCGAGCAGTACTTC
CSVEGQGADGEQYF
>many|TRBV12-3/TRBV12-4|-|TRBJ2-7
TGTGCCAGCAGTTTAGCGTCCGGAACCGAGCAGTACTTC
CASSLASGTEQYF
>few|TRBV6-5|-|TRBJ2-7
TGTGCCAGCAGTTACCACGACAGCTACGAGCAGTACTTC
CASSYHDSYEQYF
>-|TRBV7-9|TRBD1|TRBJ2-5
TGTGCCAGCAGCTTTACGGGACAGGGAGGAGAGACCCAGTACTTC
CASSFTGQGGETQYF
>few|TRBV7-9|TRBD1|TRBJ2-1
TGTGCCAGCAGCGCCTGGGACAGGGGCAATGAGCAGTTCTTC
CASSAWDRGNEQFF
>few|TRBV18|TRBD1|TRBJ1-4
TGTGCCAGCTCACACGGACAGGGGAAGCCCCTGAGTGGAAAACTGTTTTTT
CASSHGQGKPLSGKLFF
>-|TRBV10-3|TRBD2|TRBJ2-3
TGTGCCACCTTAGGGGAGGGTACAGATACGCAGTATTTT
CATLGEGTDTQYF
>few|TRBV5-1|TRBD1|TRBJ1-1
TGCGCCAGCAGCACCGGGACAGAACTTTTGAACACTGAAGCTTTCTTT
CASSTGTELLNTEAFF
>many|TRBV12-3/TRBV12-4|TRBD2|TRBJ2-1
TGTGCCAGCAGTTTATATCGGGATACTAGCGGGAGGGCCGGTTTTCGTAATGAGCAGTTCTTC
CASSLYRDTSGRAGFRNEQFF
>many|TRBV20-1|-|TRBJ2-5
TGCAGTGTCCCTACCGGGAACTTAGAAGAGACCCAGTACTTC
CSVPTGNLEETQYF
>many|TRBV12-3/TRBV12-4|-|TRBJ2-1
TGTGCCAGCTCTTCACAAAGCTCCTACAATGAGCAGTTCTTC
CASSSQSSYNEQFF
>few|TRBV4-2|-|TRBJ2-7
TGTGCCAGCAGCCAAGATATATTTTTTTTAGGGCCGTACGAGCAGTACTTC
CASSQDIFFLGPYEQYF
>many|TRBV4-3|-|TRBJ2-7
TGCGCCAGCAGCCAAGACATCTCGGTCGAGCAGTACTTC
CASSQDISVEQYF
>once|TRBV7-7|-|TRBJ1-5
TGTGCCAGCAGCCCCCCAGGGCGCGGACCCCAGCATTTT
CASSPPGRGPQHF
>many|TRBV9|TRBD1|TRBJ1-3
TGTGCCAGCAGCGAGGACAGGACGGTAGACACCATATATTTT
CASSEDRTVDTIYF
>-|TRBV9|TRBD2|TRBJ2-1
TGTGCCAGCAGCGTAGACGGGAGGATGATCTACAATGAGCAGTTCTTC
CASSVDGRMIYNEQFF
>many|TRBV6-5|-|TRBJ2-1
TGTGCCAGCAGTTACTGGGGGCGGAATGAGCAGTTCTTC
CASSYWGRNEQFF
>many|TRBV5-1|-|TRBJ2-1
TGCGCCAGCAGAAGCGCCAGTGTAAGTGAGCAGTTCTTC
CASRSASVSEQFF
>few|TRBV5-1|-|TRBJ1-2
TGCGCCAGCAGCTTGGGACAGGAGGGCTATGAAGGCTACACCTTC
CASSLGQEGYEGYTF
>-|TRBV28|-|TRBJ1-4
TGTGCCAGCGCCCGACGGAGAAATGAAAAACTGTTTTTT
CASARRRNEKLFF
>few|TRBV12-3/TRBV12-4|TRBD1|TRBJ2-3
TGTGCCAGCAGCCGTATCCGCCGGGACAGGGGTATAGATACGCAGTATTTT
CASSRIRRDRGIDTQYF
>many|TRBV12-3/TRBV12-4|TRBD1|TRBJ2-5
TGTGCCAGCGGTGAGAGACAGGGAAACCAAGAGACCCAGTACTTC
CASGERQGNQETQYF
>-|TRBV4-1|-|TRBJ2-6
TGCGCCAGCAGCCAAGGAGGACACCTCTCTGGGGCCAACGTCCTGACTTTC
CASSQGGHLSGANVLTF
>many|TRBV12-3/TRBV12-4|TRBD2|TRBJ2-1
TGTGCCAGCGGACCACTAGCGGGAGTTGACGAGCAGTTCTTC
CASGPLAGVDEQFF
>many|TRBV5-1|-|TRBJ2-1
TGCGCCAGCAGCACTAACAGGGTGGATGAGCAGTTCTTC
CASSTNRVDEQFF